The 3 T cell receptor beta chains presented below share a single source sample, sequenced in a study of regulatory T cells in long-lasting Graves disease. Construction of the TCR beta libraries employed iRepertoire HTBI primers in conjunction with Arm-PCR of CDR3 regions. Each CDR3 protein gets one entry after TCRdb re-called the multiplex PCR reads with MiXCR. This sample has 400,000 to 500,000 distinct CDR3 sequences; just under 15% occur once, and the top ten carry approximately 15%. Indicated time point: newly diagnosed GD, antithyroid drugs for less than 3 months. Researchers made the TCR library from RNA that was extracted from PBMCs. These data were also reused for a study on T cells in Graves' hyperthyroidism and ophthalmopathy.

The sample was peripheral blood mononuclear cells (PBMCs), taken at new diagnosis, from a patient treated with antithyroid drugs. Every receptor here comes from a woman between 25 and 40 years old with Graves disease.

This sequence joins TRBV18 and TRBJ2-3; tentatively, D is TRBD1 or TRBD2 (5 bases each). V was cut by 0 bases and J by 6 bases, with 13 bases left in between. Germline lookup yields CDR1 KGHSH and CDR2 LQKENI. This CDR3 has 15 amino acids. CDR3 in amino acids: CASSPPAAGRDTQYF. In DNA form, the CDR3 reads TGTGCCAGCTCACCACCAGCGGCAGGGCGGGATACGCAGTATTTT.

In its sample, this clonotype was seen many times. This sequence joins TRBV28 and TRBJ1-5; 9 bases agree with TRBD1. This CDR3 has 17 residues. The trim removed 5 bases at V and 3 bases at J, leaving 11 bases unmatched. The germline V gene has CDR1 MDHEN and CDR2 SYDVKM. The CDR3 region has the DNA TGTGCCAGCAGTACGGGACAGGGCAACTGGGCCAATCAGCCCCAGCATTTT. As protein: CASSTGQGNWANQPQHF.

Ten or more counts support this clonotype. The chain uses TRBV20-1 and TRBJ2-1; D is undetermined. The V end lost 0 bases, the J end lost 3 bases, and 9 bases lay between the germline ends. Per the germline V gene, CDR1 is DFQATT and CDR2 is SNEGSKA (reference sequence). The CDR3 contains 14 residues. CDR3 protein: CSARDRRNYNEQFF. The CDR3 DNA reads as TGCAGTGCTAGAGATCGGCGGAACTACAATGAGCAGTTCTTC.